This T cell receptor (beta chain) is drawn from a study of OX40 agonist ivuxolimab in advanced cancers. Study-wide context: Patients' therapy was ivuxolimab, an antibody that acts as an agonist of OX40 (CD134).

V lost 4 bases, J lost 2 bases, and 19 bases lay in between. Germline V gives CDR1 SEHNR, CDR2 FQNEAQ (reference sequence). This CDR3 comprises 17 residues. Libraries were prepared by immunoSEQ multiplex PCR; TCRdb keeps only in-frame clonotypes and omits some of them. The sample includes fewer than 50,000 clones, about nine tenths of them seen just once. Notes on the study in general: Expanded clones tended on average to be more numerous among CD8+ T cells than CD4+. At doses 0.1 to 3.0 mg/kg, CD4+ and CD8+ clones expanded.

Blood was sampled at baseline, cycle 4 day 1, and cycle 7 day 1. On this clone itself: Its cognate antigen is unknown.

Material: CD4+ or CD8+ T cells sorted from blood, obtained in a trial of the OX40 agonist ivuxolimab. The chain links TRBV7-9 to TRBJ2-3, with D perhaps matching TRBD1 (5 bases). The source is an adult with an advanced solid tumor such as melanoma, head and neck, liver or kidney cancer. The CDR3 reads CASSSYGAVSTTDTQYF. The CDR3 DNA reads TGTGCCAGCAGCTCATATGGGGCCGTCAGCACCACAGATACGCAGTATTTT. The whole variable domain, filled in from reference TRBV7-9 and TRBJ2-3, reads DTGVSQNPRHKITKRGQNVTFRCDPISEHNRLYWYRQTLGQGPEFLTYFQNEAQLEKSRLLSDRFSAERPKGSFSTLEIQRTEQGDSAMYLCASSSYGAVSTTDTQYFGPGTRLTVL.